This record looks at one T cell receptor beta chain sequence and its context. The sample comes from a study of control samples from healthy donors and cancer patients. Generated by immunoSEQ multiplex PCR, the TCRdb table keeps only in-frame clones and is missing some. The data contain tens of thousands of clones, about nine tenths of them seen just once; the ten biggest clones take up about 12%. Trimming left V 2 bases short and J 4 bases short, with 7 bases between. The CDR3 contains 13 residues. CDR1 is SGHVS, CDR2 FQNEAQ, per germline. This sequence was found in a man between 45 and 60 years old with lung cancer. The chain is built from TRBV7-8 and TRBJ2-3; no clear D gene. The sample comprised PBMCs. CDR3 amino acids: CASSLTDPDTQYF. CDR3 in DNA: TGTGCCAGCAGCTTAACCGACCCAGATACGCAGTATTTT.